The 25 T cell receptor beta chains given below trace back to one sample, sequenced in a study of identical twins. One entry per CDR3 protein results from TCRdb running MiXCR on the 5' RACE reads. The data show about 690,000 distinct CDR3 sequences, 5.5% to 6.5% seen once. Input material: naive T cells sorted from blood. All receptors come from a man aged 18 to 30 in good health.

The chain links TRBV20-1 to TRBJ2-1, with a tentative D call TRBD1 (6 bases). The CDR3 is 17 residues long. The germline CDR1 and CDR2 sequences are DFQATT and SNEGSKA (reference sequence). V lost 0 bases, J lost 5 bases, and 20 bases lay in between. The CDR3 sequence: CSARDLQSGVFHNEQFF. The CDR3, as DNA: TGCAGTGCTAGAGATCTGCAATCAGGGGTGTTCCACAATGAGCAGTTCTTC.

Comment on this clonotype: One base away lies a much larger clone, so this may be a sequencing read error. V and J are TRBV29-1 and TRBJ2-2; 7 nucleotides match TRBD2. Trimming removed 4 bases from V and 1 base from J; junction bases left unmatched: 3. CDR3 size: 14 residues. Looked up from germline, CDR1 is SQVTM and CDR2 is ANQGSEA. The chain's CDR3 is CSVVKRENTGELFF. The CDR3 DNA sequence: TGCAGCGTTGTCAAGCGGGAGAACACCGGGGAGCTGTTTTTT.

This clonotype was picked up a small number of times. This sequence joins TRBV15 and TRBJ2-1; 7 nucleotides match TRBD2. The CDR3 length is 13 residues. Per the germline V gene, CDR1 is LNHNV and CDR2 is YYDKDF (reference sequence). Trimming removed 5 bases from V and 5 bases from J; junction bases left unmatched: 3. In DNA, the CDR3 is TGTGCCACCAGCCCAGGGAGGGACAATGAGCAGTTCTTC. It encodes CATSPGRDNEQFF. The variable domain in full, with the rest retrieved from reference TRBV15 and TRBJ2-1, is DAMVIQNPRYQVTQFGKPVTLSCSQTLNHNVMYWYQQKSSQAPKLLFHYYDKDFNNEADTPDNFQSRRPNTSFCFLDIRSPGLGDTAMYLCATSPGRDNEQFFGPGTRLTVL.

The chain employs TRBV5-1 and TRBJ2-7; 7 nucleotides line up with TRBD1. Germline V gene sequence: CDR1 SGHRS, CDR2 YFSETQ. The CDR3 loop spans 16 amino acids. J gave up 5 bases and V 1 base, and 12 bases lay outside the gene matches. The CDR3 region has the DNA TGCGCCAGCAGCTTGAGGGGGACAGTGGAAAGGGACGAGCAGTACTTC. This codes for CASSLRGTVERDEQYF.

This clonotype was seen ten or more times. V gene TRBV28 combines with J gene TRBJ2-7; TRBD2 aligns across 11 bases. The CDR3 has 14 amino acids. Germline V gives CDR1 MDHEN, CDR2 SYDVKM. The V and J ends lost 7 bases and 4 bases, in that order; junction bases with no gene match: 6. The CDR3 DNA is TGTGCCAGCAAACCGGGACTAGCGGCTTACGAGCAGTACTTC. Its translation is CASKPGLAAYEQYF.

This clonotype was counted many times. This sequence joins TRBV29-1 and TRBJ1-5; the match to TRBD1 covers 7 bases. CDR3 length equals 14 residues. Germline V CDR1 and CDR2: SQVTM, ANQGSEA. Germline trimming cut 4 bases from V and 5 bases from J; bases unmatched to any gene: 8. The CDR3 bases are TGCAGCGTTGGTTATGGGACAGCCGATCAGCCCCAGCATTTT. Translated: CSVGYGTADQPQHF.

This clonotype was recorded many times. The genes are TRBV12-5 and TRBJ2-1; D is undetermined. This CDR3 is 12 amino acids long. Trimming took 6 bases from V and 8 from J, leaving 11 bases between them. Germline CDR1 reads LGHNT; CDR2 reads FRNRAP. The DNA for the CDR3 is TGTGCTAGTGGCACAAAATACGATGAGCAGTTCTTC. Amino acids: CASGTKYDEQFF.

This clonotype was seen ten or more times. The rearrangement links TRBV20-1 to TRBJ2-5; D might be TRBD1 (6 bases). Trimming removed 6 bases from V and 5 bases from J, with 28 bases in between. In germline, CDR1 is DFQATT, CDR2 SNEGSKA (reference sequence). CDR3 length: 17 residues. The CDR3 DNA sequence: TGCAGTGCAGAGGAGCAGGGCAGGGGATATCAAAAGGAGACCCAGTACTTC. This gives the protein CSAEEQGRGYQKETQYF.

This clonotype was counted ten times or more. Written as DNA, the CDR3 is TGCGCCAGCAGCTCCCAGCGGGAGCAAACCGGGGAGCTGTTTTTT. Translated, it gives CASSSQREQTGELFF. This chain links TRBV4-1 with TRBJ2-2; 8 bases fit TRBD2. The length of the CDR3 is 15 residues. Per the germline V gene, CDR1 is MGHRA and CDR2 is YSYEKL. V shed 5 bases, J shed 5 bases, and the junction held 7 bases outside the gene matches.

This clonotype was seen a handful of times. This chain connects TRBV7-9 to TRBJ2-5; no firm D call. The germline gives CDR1 SEHNR, CDR2 FQNEAQ (reference sequence). CDR3 length: 13 amino acids. The V end was cut by 5 bases, the J end by 2 bases, with 9 bases between. CDR3 DNA sequence: TGTGCCAGCAGCCCCCCGGAGCAAGAGACCCAGTACTTC. It yields the protein CASSPPEQETQYF.

The chain joins TRBV29-1 to TRBJ2-5; 8 bases match TRBD2. CDR3 length: 13 residues. The junction had 7 bases not matched to a gene; V was cut back by 7 bases and J by 3 bases. Germline V lookup: CDR1 SQVTM, CDR2 ANQGSEA. CDR3 protein: CSATGTRKETQYF. CDR3 sequence (DNA): TGCAGCGCGACCGGGACTAGAAAAGAGACCCAGTACTTC.

This clonotype was detected a few times. The chain is built from TRBV20-1 and TRBJ1-5; 10 nucleotides match TRBD1. Per germline, CDR1 DFQATT and CDR2 SNEGSKA (reference sequence). This CDR3 is built from 14 residues. J was trimmed by 6 bases and V by 1 base; bases with no gene match: 3. The CDR3 coding sequence is TGCAGTGCTAGAGCCCGGACAGGGGGTCAGCCCCAGCATTTT. This gives the protein CSARARTGGQPQHF.

Ten or more counts support this clonotype. The conserved phenylalanine or tryptophan is not found at the CDR3 terminus, so this likely reflects a read error. It is unclear where the CDR3 begins or ends on the DNA, so no DNA is shown, and the CDR3 is as TCRdb lists it. CDR3 region: CASTRDRL. V gene TRBV12-3 or TRBV12-4 combines with J gene TRBJ2-7; the D call TRBD1 from the table was never checked on the DNA. The CDR3 length is 8 residues, termini included.

Many counts were recorded for this clonotype. The genes are TRBV4-3 and TRBJ2-2; TRBD2 aligns across 9 bases. Unmatched junction bases numbered 11, after V lost 4 bases and J lost 5 bases. This CDR3 is built from 17 residues. The germline gives CDR1 LGHNA, CDR2 YSLEER. The DNA for the CDR3 is TGCGCCAGCAGCCCAGAATTAGCGGGAGCGAGGACCGGGGAGCTGTTTTTT. Protein: CASSPELAGARTGELFF.

This clonotype was detected once. The chain recombines TRBV6-2 or TRBV6-3 with TRBJ1-2, with D possibly TRBD1 on 5 matching bases. V gave up 3 bases and J gave up 0 bases, with 11 bases separating them. The CDR3 totals 15 residues. The germline gives CDR1 MNHEY, CDR2 SVGEGT. The CDR3 DNA sequence: TGTGCCAGCAGTTATCTCGGGGCGGCTAACTATGGCTACACCTTC. It yields the protein CASSYLGAANYGYTF.

This clonotype was recorded many times. The rearrangement joins TRBV12-3 or TRBV12-4 to TRBJ2-7, with 10 bases fitting TRBD2. V lost 9 bases and J lost 2; bases outside the gene matches: 7. This CDR3 region has 14 residues. The CDR3 is CASKLAGLPYEQYV. The CDR3 DNA reads TGTGCCAGTAAACTAGCGGGACTCCCCTACGAGCAGTACGTC.

This clonotype was observed at least ten times. The rearrangement joins TRBV24-1 to TRBJ2-1; D might be TRBD2 (5 bases). With 3 bases removed from V and 9 bases from J, the gap between germline ends came to 11 bases. The CDR3 totals 13 residues. Germline CDR1 and CDR2: KGHDR and SFDVKD. The CDR3 coding sequence is TGTGCCACCAGTGATGAGGAGGTCAGTGAGCAGTTCTTC. Its translation is CATSDEEVSEQFF.

This chain links TRBV6-2 or TRBV6-3 with TRBJ2-3; D not resolved. Trimming pared 8 bases from V and 5 bases from J, leaving 14 bases between. The germline V gene encodes CDR1 MNHEY and CDR2 SVGEGT. The CDR3 spans 13 residues. The CDR3 DNA follows: TGTGCCAGCGGGAAAGGGAAGGGAGATACGCAGTATTTT. Translated: CASGKGKGDTQYF.

This clonotype occurred many times. The V gene is TRBV12-3 or TRBV12-4, the J gene TRBJ2-1; a possible D gene is TRBD2 (8 bases). The V end was cut by 4 bases, the J end by 10 bases, with 23 bases between. CDR3 length: 16 residues. CDR3 in amino acids: CASSSGGLGGLGEQFF. The CDR3 region has the DNA TGTGCCAGCAGTTCCGGGGGACTAGGGGGCTTAGGCGAGCAGTTCTTC.

In its sample, this clonotype was seen many times. The chain combines TRBV20-1 with TRBJ2-7, with TRBD2 matching over 11 bases. V dropped 5 bases and J dropped 4; count of bases not matched to a gene: 10. Germline V gives CDR1 DFQATT, CDR2 SNEGSKA (reference sequence). The CDR3 extends over 15 amino acids. DNA of the CDR3: TGCAGTGCTCACCGTAGCGGGAGGGCCGAGTACGAGCAGTACTTC. It specifies CSAHRSGRAEYEQYF.

The gene calls are TRBV20-1 and TRBJ2-3; no firm D call. This CDR3 comprises 13 residues. Germline CDR1 and CDR2: DFQATT and SNEGSKA (reference sequence). Trimming pared 2 bases from V and 1 base from J, leaving 7 bases between. The CDR3 here is CSARQPGTDTQYF. Here the CDR3 DNA reads TGCAGTGCTAGACAGCCGGGCACAGATACGCAGTATTTT.

J is TRBJ2-4 and V is TRBV12-3 or TRBV12-4, with 7 nucleotides matching TRBD1. CDR3 size: 15 residues. V lost 3 bases, J lost 3 bases, and 5 bases stayed unmatched. CDR3 nucleotides: TGTGCCAGCAGTTTGGAAGGGGGCGGCAAAAACATTCAGTACTTC. Encoded protein: CASSLEGGGKNIQYF.

This clonotype occurred many times. The rearrangement uses TRBV11-2 and TRBJ1-2; the D gene is possibly TRBD1 (5 bases). With 6 bases removed from V and 4 bases from J, the gap between germline ends came to 15 bases. This CDR3 spans 14 amino acids. CDR1 and CDR2 from the germline V gene are SGHAT and FQNNGV. CDR3 coding DNA: TGTGCCAGCAGAAGGGACCAGGGAGCCTATGGCTACACCTTC. Its protein is CASRRDQGAYGYTF.

This clonotype occurred many times. The chain combines TRBV12-3 or TRBV12-4 with TRBJ2-3; tentatively, D is TRBD2 (5 bases). The CDR3 runs 14 residues. V shed 6 bases and J shed 0 bases, with 10 bases lying between them. CDR3 in amino acids: CASRERISTDTQYF. CDR3 bases: TGTGCCAGCAGAGAGCGGATAAGCACAGATACGCAGTATTTT.

Many counts were recorded for this clonotype. The chain recombines TRBV9 with TRBJ2-5; tentative D call: TRBD1 (6 bases). The CDR3 totals 15 residues. The V end lost 1 base, the J end lost 1 base, and 11 bases lay between the germline ends. CDR1 is SGDLS, CDR2 YYNGEE, per germline. CDR3 sequence reads: CASSVSQGSQETQYF. The DNA of the CDR3 is TGTGCCAGCAGCGTATCCCAGGGGTCCCAAGAGACCCAGTACTTC.